This is a list of T cell receptor beta chains from one sample in a study of control samples from healthy donors and cancer patients. Measured with immunoSEQ multiplex PCR; TCRdb has only the in-frame clones, and not every one. The sample has 71,000 or so clones; nearly 90% are singletons. The sample comprised PBMCs. The receptors originated from a man aged 55-75 years with lung cancer. Each CDR3 is given with its conserved first and last residue. D genes are given only for firm matches.

TRBV7-9	TRBJ1-5	15	.	CASSSLKGRDQPQHF	TGTGCCAGCAGCTCCCTAAAGGGCAGGGATCAGCCCCAGCATTTT
TRBV5-1	TRBJ1-5	14	.	CASSLEGRGQPQHF	TGCGCCAGCAGCTTGGAGGGTCGAGGTCAGCCCCAGCATTTT
TRBV12-3/TRBV12-4	TRBJ1-5	12	.	CASSPRSGPQHF	TGTGCCAGCAGTCCCCGGTCGGGGCCCCAGCATTTT
TRBV4-1	TRBJ1-5	15	.	CASSQGRYSNQPQHF	TGCGCCAGCAGCCAAGGGCGGTATAGCAATCAGCCCCAGCATTTT
TRBV11-2	TRBJ1-4	19	TRBD1	CASSSYNRTGRWRIEKLFF	TGTGCCAGCAGCTCTTACAACCGGACAGGAAGGTGGAGGATTGAAAAACTGTTTTTT
TRBV19	TRBJ2-4	15	.	CASTPQTQGTNIQYF	TGTGCCAGTACCCCACAAACACAGGGAACAAACATTCAGTACTTC
TRBV6-6	TRBJ2-7	15	TRBD1	CASSSPRQGTYEQYF	TGTGCCAGCAGCTCCCCGCGACAGGGAACCTACGAGCAGTACTTC
TRBV4-1	TRBJ2-6	15	.	CASSQGSGGANVLTF	TGCGCCAGCAGCCAAGGCTCGGGTGGGGCCAACGTCCTGACTTTC
TRBV11-3	TRBJ2-1	14	TRBD2	CASSLEGGSQEQFF	TGTGCCAGCAGCTTAGAGGGGGGGAGTCAGGAGCAGTTCTTC
TRBV10-1	TRBJ1-3	17	.	CASSGSGLRRSGNTIYF	TGCGCCAGCAGTGGCTCTGGACTCCGCCGTTCCGGAAACACCATATATTTT
TRBV7-2	TRBJ1-6	15	.	CASSLAFRVDSPLHF	TGTGCCAGCAGCTTAGCTTTCAGAGTCGATTCACCCCTCCACTTT